This TCR beta chain derives from a study of cytomegalovirus exposure and HLA in healthy donors. Germline values: CDR1 LNHDA, CDR2 SQIVND (reference sequence). V lost 8 bases and J 3 bases, leaving 17 bases between the germline ends. The CDR3 extends over 15 amino acids. As for this clone: Its antigen remains unidentified.

Vbeta (60) and Jbeta (13) primers were used in the PCR. Repertoires were generated with immunoSEQ multiplex PCR, while TCRdb's copy carries only in-frame clones and drops some. Here the sample spans about 43,000 clones, roughly 60% being singletons. Regarding the study as a whole: The study recorded around 160 TCR beta chains that were cytomegalovirus-associated.

The chain employs TRBV19 and TRBJ1-5, with D tentatively TRBD1 (5 bases). The receptor's source is a human donor in good health. Input material: PBMCs. For the CDR3, the DNA is TGTGCCAGTGAGGGTAGGTGGGACTCCAATCAGCCCCAGCATTTT. This encodes CASEGRWDSNQPQHF.